One T cell receptor (beta chain) is described in this entry. The record originates from a study of CD8 T cells in Susac syndrome. This CDR3 comprises 15 residues. J lost 1 base, V lost 5 bases, and 3 bases had no gene match. Germline CDR1 MNHEY, CDR2 SMNVEV (reference sequence). Random hexamers were used to reverse transcribe roughly 0.5 to 1 ug of RNA. TCRdb fed the immunoSEQ multiplex PCR reads into MiXCR, producing one record per CDR3 protein. The data contain 250,000 to 300,000 distinct CDR3 sequences, around 91% of them seen just once; the ten biggest clones take up about 0.17%. The rearrangement links TRBV27 to TRBJ2-3; 10 nucleotides align to TRBD2. The sequencing sample was made of CD8+ T cells from PBMCs. The source of this sequence is a human donor with multiple sclerosis. CDR3 DNA sequence: TGTGCCAGCAGTGCCGGGACTAGCGGCACAGATACGCAGTATTTT. It specifies CASSAGTSGTDTQYF.